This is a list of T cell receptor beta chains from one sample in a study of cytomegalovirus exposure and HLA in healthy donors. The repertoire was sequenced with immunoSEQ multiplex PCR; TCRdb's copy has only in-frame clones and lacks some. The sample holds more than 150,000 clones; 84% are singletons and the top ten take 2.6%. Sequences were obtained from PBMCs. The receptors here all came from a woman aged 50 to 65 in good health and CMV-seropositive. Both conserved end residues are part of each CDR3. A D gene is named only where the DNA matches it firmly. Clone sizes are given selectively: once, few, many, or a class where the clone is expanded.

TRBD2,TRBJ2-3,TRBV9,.,CASSEGGLAAYTQYF,TGTGCCAGCAGCGAGGGGGGACTAGCAGCCTATACGCAGTATTTT
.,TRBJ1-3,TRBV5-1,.,CASSLTGGNTIYF,TGCGCCAGCAGCCTGACTGGTGGAAACACCATATATTTT
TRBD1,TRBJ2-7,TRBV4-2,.,CASSHWDRDDYEQYF,TGTGCCAGCAGCCACTGGGACAGGGACGATTACGAGCAGTACTTC
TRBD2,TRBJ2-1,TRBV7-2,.,CASSAGLAVSYNEQFF,TGTGCCAGCAGCGCCGGACTAGCGGTTTCCTACAATGAGCAGTTCTTC
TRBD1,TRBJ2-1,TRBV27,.,CASRGTGVGNEQFF,TGTGCCAGCAGAGGGACAGGGGTAGGCAATGAGCAGTTCTTC
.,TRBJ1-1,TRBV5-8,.,CASSLAPRANTEAFF,TGTGCCAGCAGCTTGGCGCCCAGGGCTAACACTGAAGCTTTCTTT
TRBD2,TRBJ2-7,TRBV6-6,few,CASSPRLAVDLWEQYF,TGTGCCAGCAGTCCCCGACTAGCGGTGGACCTCTGGGAGCAGTACTTC
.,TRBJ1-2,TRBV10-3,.,CAISTTGLEGYTF,TGTGCCATCAGCACTACAGGCCTTGAGGGCTACACCTTC
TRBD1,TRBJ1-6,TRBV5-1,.,CASSSRQGGDNSPLHF,TGCGCCAGCAGCTCGCGACAGGGAGGTGATAATTCACCCCTCCACTTT
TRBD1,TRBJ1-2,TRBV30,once,CASTGGPGYTF,TGTGCCAGCACAGGGGGTCCGGGCTACACCTTC
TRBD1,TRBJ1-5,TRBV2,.,CASSGDRDQPQHF,TGTGCCAGCAGTGGGGACAGGGATCAGCCCCAGCATTTT
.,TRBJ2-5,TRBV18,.,CASSPNFPGDYGETQYF,TGTGCCAGCTCACCAAACTTTCCGGGGGATTATGGAGAGACCCAGTACTTC
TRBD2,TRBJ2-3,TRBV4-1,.,CASSLTSGGADTQYF,TGCGCCAGCAGCCTCACTAGCGGGGGTGCAGATACGCAGTATTTT
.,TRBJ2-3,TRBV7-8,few,CASSSLRPTDTQYF,TGTGCCAGCAGCTCCCTCCGTCCCACAGATACGCAGTATTTT
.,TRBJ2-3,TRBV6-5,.,CASTRGTAGTDTQYF,TGTGCCAGTACCCGCGGAACTGCCGGAACAGATACGCAGTATTTT
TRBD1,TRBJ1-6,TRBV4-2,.,CASSQADRDNSPLHF,TGTGCCAGCAGCCAAGCGGACAGGGACAATTCACCCCTCCACTTT
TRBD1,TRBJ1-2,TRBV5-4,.,CASSLWALSDREGSGYTF,TGTGCCAGCAGCTTGTGGGCCCTGTCGGACAGGGAGGGGTCGGGCTACACCTTC
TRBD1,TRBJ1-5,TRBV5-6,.,CASSGQGEQPQHF,TGTGCCAGCAGCGGACAGGGAGAGCAGCCCCAGCATTTT
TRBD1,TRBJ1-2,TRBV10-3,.,CAITGNPGQGMGYGYTF,TGTGCCATCACGGGGAATCCGGGACAGGGGATGGGCTATGGCTACACCTTC
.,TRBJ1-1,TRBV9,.,CASSVGLSSTEAFF,TGTGCCAGCAGCGTTGGACTAAGTAGCACTGAAGCTTTCTTT
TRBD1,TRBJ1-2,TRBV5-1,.,CASTPGGGQGLGYTF,TGCGCCAGCACCCCCGGGGGAGGACAGGGCCTAGGCTACACCTTC
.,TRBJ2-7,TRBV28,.,CASRPSAGAYYEQYF,TGTGCCAGCAGACCGAGTGCGGGGGCCTACTACGAGCAGTACTTC
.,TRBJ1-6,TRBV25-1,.,CASSESGVLSPLHF,TGTGCCAGCAGTGAGTCAGGTGTGTTGTCACCCCTCCACTTT
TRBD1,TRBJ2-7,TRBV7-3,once,CASSPDRASEQYF,TGTGCTAGCAGCCCGGACAGGGCTTCCGAGCAGTACTTC
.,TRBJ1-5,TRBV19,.,CASSTPDREYSNQPQHF,TGTGCCAGTAGTACCCCGGACAGAGAATATAGCAATCAGCCCCAGCATTTT
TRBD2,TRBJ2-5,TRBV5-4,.,CASSMGLAGGEETQYF,TGTGCCAGCAGCATGGGACTAGCGGGGGGTGAAGAGACCCAGTACTTC
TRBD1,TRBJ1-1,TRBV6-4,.,CASRRGPQGSGEAFF,TGTGCCAGCAGAAGGGGGCCTCAGGGGAGCGGTGAAGCTTTCTTT
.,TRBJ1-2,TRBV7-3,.,CASSLQGLDGYTF,TGTGCCAGCAGCTTACAGGGATTAGATGGCTACACCTTC
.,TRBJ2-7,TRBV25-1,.,CASSPQGYEQYF,TGTGCCAGCAGTCCCCAGGGGTACGAGCAGTACTTC
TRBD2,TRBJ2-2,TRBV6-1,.,CASMTSGGHTGELFF,TGTGCCAGTATGACTAGCGGGGGACACACCGGGGAGCTGTTTTTT
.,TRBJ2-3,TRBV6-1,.,CASTGLGTDTQYF,TGTGCCAGTACAGGGCTGGGCACAGATACGCAGTATTTT
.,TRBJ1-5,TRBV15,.,CATSRDSKAGSGQPQHF,TGTGCCACCAGCAGAGATAGTAAGGCAGGGTCGGGTCAGCCCCAGCATTTT
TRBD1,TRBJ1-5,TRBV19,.,CASTRDRGYQPQHF,TGTGCCAGTACCAGAGACAGGGGCTATCAGCCCCAGCATTTT
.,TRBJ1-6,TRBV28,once,CASSPGQNSPLHF,TGTGCCAGCAGTCCCGGACAGAATTCACCCCTCCACTTT
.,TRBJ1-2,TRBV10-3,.,CAISSGQDYGYTF,TGTGCCATCAGCTCAGGTCAGGACTATGGCTACACCTTC
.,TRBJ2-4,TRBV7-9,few,CASSQDLGASKNIQYF,TGCGCCAGCAGCCAAGATCTTGGAGCGTCCAAAAACATTCAGTACTTC
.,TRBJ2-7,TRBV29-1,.,CSVEEESTGLAYEQYF,TGCAGCGTTGAAGAAGAGAGCACAGGGTTAGCCTACGAGCAGTACTTC
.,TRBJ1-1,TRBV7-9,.,CASSLAFTNEAFF,TGTGCCAGCAGCTTAGCTTTCACTAATGAAGCTTTCTTT
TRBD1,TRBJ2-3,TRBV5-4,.,CASSPDRGSGTQYF,TGTGCCAGCAGCCCGGACAGGGGGTCAGGTACGCAGTATTTT
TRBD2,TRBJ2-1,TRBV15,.,CATSTTSGGAEEQFF,TGTGCCACCAGCACCACTAGCGGGGGGGCTGAAGAGCAGTTCTTC
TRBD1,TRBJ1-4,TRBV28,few,CASRMTGTNEKLFF,TGTGCCAGCAGGATGACAGGGACTAATGAAAAACTGTTTTTT
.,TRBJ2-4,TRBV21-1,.,CASNQTLAKNIQYF,TGTGCCAGCAATCAGACTCTAGCCAAAAACATTCAGTACTTC
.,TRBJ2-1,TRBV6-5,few,CASSYSTGYEQFF,TGTGCCAGCAGTTACTCGACTGGGTATGAGCAGTTCTTC
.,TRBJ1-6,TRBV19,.,CASRPGQNREPLHF,TGTGCCAGTAGACCAGGGCAGAATCGTGAACCCCTCCACTTT
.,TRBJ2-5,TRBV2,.,CASRVRVTETQYF,TGTGCCAGCAGAGTGAGGGTTACGGAGACCCAGTACTTC
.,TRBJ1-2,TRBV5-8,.,CASRKQGYYGYTF,TGTGCCAGCAGAAAACAGGGTTACTATGGCTACACCTTC
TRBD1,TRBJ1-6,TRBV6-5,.,CASSAGTGGNSPLHF,TGTGCCAGCAGTGCCGGGACAGGGGGCAATTCACCCCTCCACTTT
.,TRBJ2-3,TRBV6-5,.,CASSYSRPGTDTQYF,TGTGCCAGCAGTTACTCGCGTCCCGGCACAGATACGCAGTATTTT
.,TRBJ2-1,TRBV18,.,CASSNTAGNEQFF,TGTGCCAGCTCGAACACGGCAGGCAATGAGCAGTTCTTC
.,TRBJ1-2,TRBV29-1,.,CSVPQGTGYTF,TGCAGCGTCCCCCAGGGGACCGGCTACACCTTC
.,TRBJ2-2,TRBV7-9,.,CSSSLDGPGELFF,TGTTCCAGCAGCTTAGACGGTCCCGGGGAGCTGTTTTTT
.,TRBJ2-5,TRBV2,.,CASSAAGSPQETQYF,TGTGCCAGCAGTGCTGCGGGGTCCCCCCAAGAGACCCAGTACTTC
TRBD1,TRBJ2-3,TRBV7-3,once,CASSNDRGGTDTQYF,TGTGCCAGCAGCAACGACAGGGGGGGCACAGATACGCAGTATTTT
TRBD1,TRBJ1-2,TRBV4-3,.,CASSPGQGIDYGYTF,TGCGCCAGCAGCCCGGGACAGGGTATCGACTATGGCTACACCTTC
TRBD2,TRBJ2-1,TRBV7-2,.,CASSLSGGAHNEQFF,TGTGCCAGCAGCCTTAGCGGGGGGGCCCACAATGAGCAGTTCTTC
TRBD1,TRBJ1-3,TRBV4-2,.,CASSQDSDRAGNTIYF,TGTGCCAGCAGCCAAGATTCGGACAGGGCTGGAAACACCATATATTTT
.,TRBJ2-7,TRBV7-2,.,CASSLRQITYEQYF,TGTGCCAGCAGCTTACGACAGATAACCTACGAGCAGTACTTC
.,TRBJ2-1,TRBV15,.,CATSRFSVGGYEQFF,TGTGCCACCAGCAGATTCTCTGTAGGAGGATACGAGCAGTTCTTC